This TCR beta chain comes out of a study of shared clonotypes between healthy human individuals. CD8 cells classed as naive were CD45RO-negative and positively selected for CCR7, excluding terminally differentiated effector memory CD45RA+ cells. Several immunoSEQ plates received, in even portions, the genomic DNA of each subset. Clones were read by immunoSEQ multiplex PCR, and TCRdb kept only the in-frame ones, dropping some. Of a few million clones listed, around 93% are singletons. Trimming took off 5 bases at V and 2 bases at J, with 18 bases between the two ends. The CDR3 loop spans 16 amino acids. Per the germline V gene, CDR1 is PRHDT and CDR2 is FYEKMQ (reference sequence).

Sequencing was carried out using naive CD8+ T cells from PBMCs. The V and J genes are TRBV13 and TRBJ2-5, with a weak D call TRBD1 (5 bases). This sequence was found in a man in his late teens or twenties in good health. Some clones in this sample may be carry-over from other donors' samples. The CDR3 region has the DNA TGTGCCAGCAGCCAAACAGTGGTACAGGCACAAGAGACCCAGTACTTC. It is translated as CASSQTVVQAQETQYF. Filled out from reference TRBV13 and TRBJ2-5, the complete variable domain reads AAGVIQSPRHLIKEKRETATLKCYPIPRHDTVYWYQQGPGQDPQFLISFYEKMQSDKGSIPDRFSAQQFSDYHSELNMSSLELGDSALYFCASSQTVVQAQETQYFGPGTRLLVL.